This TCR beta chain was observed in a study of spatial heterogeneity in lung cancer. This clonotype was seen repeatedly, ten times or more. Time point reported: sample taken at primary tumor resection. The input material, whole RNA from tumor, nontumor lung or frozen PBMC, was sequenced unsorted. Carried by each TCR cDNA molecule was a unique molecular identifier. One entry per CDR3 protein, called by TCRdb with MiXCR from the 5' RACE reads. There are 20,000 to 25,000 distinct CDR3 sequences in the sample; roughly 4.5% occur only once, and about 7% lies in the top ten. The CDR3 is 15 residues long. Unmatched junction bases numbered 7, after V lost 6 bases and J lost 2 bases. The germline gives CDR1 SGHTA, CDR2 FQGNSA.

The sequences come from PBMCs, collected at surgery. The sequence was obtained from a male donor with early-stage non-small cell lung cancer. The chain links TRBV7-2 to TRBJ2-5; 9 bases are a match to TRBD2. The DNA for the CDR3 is TGTGCCAGCAGACGGGCGGGAGGGGGGCAAGAGACCCAGTACTTC. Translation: CASRRAGGGQETQYF.